This TCR beta chain was captured by sequencing in a study of T cell changes during pregnancy in multiple sclerosis. The germline V gene has CDR1 MNHEY and CDR2 SVGAGI. The CDR3 totals 13 residues. Trimming took off 5 bases at V and 6 bases at J, with 11 bases between the two ends. Clones were sequenced by immunoSEQ multiplex PCR, and TCRdb holds only the in-frame ones, with some missing. The data show some 110,000 clones, around 90% seen once. The sample in question was peripheral blood, obtained before pregnancy. This chain links TRBV6-5 with TRBJ1-5; D possibly corresponds to TRBD1 (5 bases). The TCR sequence derives from a female donor with multiple sclerosis, enrolled in a pregnancy study. CDR3 sequence: CASSPGRAQPQHF. CDR3 nucleotide sequence: TGTGCCAGCAGTCCGGGCAGGGCTCAGCCCCAGCATTTT.